The entry below gives a single T cell receptor beta chain sequence along with its context. Its antigen is unknown. This record comes from a study of chemoradiotherapy in HPV16-positive cancers. Study as a whole: Candidate HPV-specific clones and shared TCR motifs came from two HPV16-positive patients.

Samples were taken several times over chemoradiotherapy. The protocol was immunoSEQ multiplex PCR, while the TCRdb copy is restricted to in-frame clones and leaves out a portion. Here the sample spans about 35,000 clones, about 90% being singletons. The study's findings and limits: Functional assays defining HPV-specific T cells used only a couple of HPV16-positive patients. Candidate HPV-specific clones and E7-related TCR motifs grew in tumor during treatment.

This sample comprised blood, obtained from a patient who underwent chemoradiotherapy. This TCR derives from a human donor with HPV-associated anogenital cancer.

The DNA for the CDR3 is TGTGCCAGCAGTGGCCCTCGGGGGACCTCCTACGAGCAGTACTTC. It encodes CASSGPRGTSYEQYF. The J gene is TRBJ2-7, the V gene TRBV25-1; maybe TRBD2 (6 bases). Germline CDR1 MGHDK, CDR2 SYGVNS. There are 15 residues in the CDR3. With 4 bases removed from V and 0 bases from J, the gap between germline ends came to 13 bases.